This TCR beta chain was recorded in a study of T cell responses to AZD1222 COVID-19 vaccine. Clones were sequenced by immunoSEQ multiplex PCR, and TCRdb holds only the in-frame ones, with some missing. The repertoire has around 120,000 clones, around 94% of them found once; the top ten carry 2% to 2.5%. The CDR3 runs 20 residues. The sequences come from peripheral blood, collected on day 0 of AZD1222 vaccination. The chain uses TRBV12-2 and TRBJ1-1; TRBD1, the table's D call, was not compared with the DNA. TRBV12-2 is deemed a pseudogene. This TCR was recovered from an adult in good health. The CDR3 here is CASRLREGLRLGTGGTEAFF. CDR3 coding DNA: TGTGCAAGTCGCTTACGCGAGGGACTTCGTCTTGGGACAGGGGGCACTGAAGCTTTCTTT.